Listed below are T cell receptor beta chains from one sample, sequenced in a study of blood T cell repertoires in COVID-19. Profiling relied on immunoSEQ multiplex PCR, and the TCRdb table lists in-frame clones only, not all of them. The data contain 43,000 or so clones, approximately 90% of them seen just once; the ten biggest clones take up 15% to 17%. Sequenced: peripheral blood. These receptors originate from a man in his 60s with active COVID-19. CDR3s include the opening cysteine and the closing phenylalanine or tryptophan. The D gene is left open where the match is weak. Clone size, where shown, is once, few, many, or a class for clones that have expanded.

>-|TRBJ2-7|-|TRBV28
CASSLNRDEQYF
TGTGCCAGCAGTTTGAACAGGGACGAGCAGTACTTC
>-|TRBJ1-4|-|TRBV4-1
CASSQGQGSSLREKLFF
TGCGCCAGCAGCCAGGGGCAGGGGAGTAGTCTTCGCGAAAAACTGTTTTTT
>-|TRBJ1-1|-|TRBV7-9
CASSLMGEGTEAFF
TGTGCCAGCAGCTTAATGGGAGAAGGCACTGAAGCTTTCTTT
>TRBD2|TRBJ2-7|-|TRBV10-1
CASSETHSGGRYEQYF
TGCGCCAGCAGTGAGACCCATAGCGGGGGCCGGTACGAGCAGTACTTC
>-|TRBJ2-7|-|TRBV5-1
CASSTGDSSYEQYF
TGCGCCAGCAGCACGGGAGACAGTTCCTACGAGCAGTACTTC
>TRBD1|TRBJ1-4|once|TRBV29-1
CSVRPQGGDEKLFF
TGCAGCGTGCGTCCTCAGGGGGGTGATGAAAAACTGTTTTTT
>TRBD2|TRBJ2-7|-|TRBV28
CASIPRLAGPTYEQYF
TGTGCCAGCATCCCTCGCCTAGCGGGGCCCACCTACGAGCAGTACTTC
>-|TRBJ2-7|-|TRBV5-8
CASSTPYEQYF
TGTGCCAGCAGTACTCCCTACGAGCAGTACTTC
>TRBD1|TRBJ1-4|-|TRBV5-1
CASSPTGVEKLFF
TGCGCCAGCAGCCCTACAGGGGTCGAAAAACTGTTTTTT
>TRBD2|TRBJ2-3|-|TRBV11-3
CASSFRSGSADTQYF
TGTGCCAGCAGCTTCCGTAGCGGGAGCGCCGATACGCAGTATTTT